The 12 T cell receptor beta chains presented below share a single source sample, sequenced in a study of CD8+CD57+ T cells in acquired aplastic anemia. Flow cytometry had shown expanded CD8+CD57+ cells in the patients chosen for sequencing. Investigators profiled TCR beta VDJ and CDR3 from genomic DNA template. MiXCR, applied by TCRdb to the reads, yields one record per CDR3 protein. The sample has 150,000 to 200,000 distinct CDR3 sequences, 48% seen once; the top ten hold around 9.7%. Sequencing was performed on sorted CD4+, CD8+, or CD8+CD57+ T cells (not recorded which) from PBMCs. Receptors were obtained from a human donor with aplastic anemia.

J is TRBJ1-1 and V is TRBV30, with 9 bases lining up with TRBD1. With 7 bases clipped from V and 1 base from J, the junction kept 7 bases outside the gene matches. Germline values: CDR1 GTSNPN, CDR2 SVGIG (reference sequence). The CDR3 extends over 14 amino acids. The CDR3 DNA is TGTGCCTCTAAAAAGGACAGGGGGAACACTGAAGCTTTCTTT. Amino acids: CASKKDRGNTEAFF.

This clonotype was picked up many times. The V and J genes are TRBV5-6 and TRBJ2-5; D is unclear. Germline V gives CDR1 SGHDT, CDR2 YYEEEE. Trimming stripped 0 bases from V and 3 bases from J, with 12 bases between. The CDR3 is made up of 15 amino acids. CDR3 coding DNA: TGTGCCAGCAGCTTGGCCGCCGTGCCGGAAGAGACCCAGTACTTC. This gives the protein CASSLAAVPEETQYF.

This clonotype has only a few counts. CDR3 nucleotides: TGTGCCAGCAGCTCCACAGGGGCTATGGGTTCACCCCTCCACTTT. Translating gives CASSSTGAMGSPLHF. The chain links TRBV5-6 to TRBJ1-6, with TRBD1 identical over 7 bases. The ends lost 3 bases at V and 9 bases at J; junction bases unmatched: 9. This CDR3 has 15 residues. CDR1 and CDR2 (germline): SGHDT, YYEEEE.

The chain combines TRBV7-2 with TRBJ1-1, with no clear D. Germline loops: CDR1 SGHTA, CDR2 FQGNSA. Deletions cut 3 bases from V and 1 base from J, with 6 bases between. The CDR3 is 13 residues long. The DNA for the CDR3 is TGTGCCAGCAGCTTTTGGGAGAACACTGAAGCTTTCTTT. Its translation: CASSFWENTEAFF.

This clonotype was seen many times. The chain links TRBV6-6 to TRBJ1-1; the D is unclear. The CDR3 spans 13 residues. V dropped 6 bases and J dropped 1 base, with 9 bases sitting between them. Germline assignment: CDR1 MNHNY and CDR2 SVGAGI (reference sequence). CDR3 sequence reads: CASSSIGNTEAFF. The DNA for the CDR3 is TGTGCCAGCAGCTCTATAGGGAACACTGAAGCTTTCTTT.

V is TRBV20-1 and J is TRBJ2-7; D is uncertain. The germline V gene has CDR1 DFQATT and CDR2 SNEGSKA (reference sequence). The CDR3 covers 16 residues. Trimming cost V 3 bases and J 2 bases, with 20 bases left between them. The CDR3 is CSASLGWANIAYEQYF. In DNA form, the CDR3 reads TGCAGTGCTAGTCTAGGGTGGGCAAATATTGCCTACGAGCAGTACTTC.

V gene TRBV10-3 combines with J gene TRBJ1-2; 8 bases align to TRBD1. Per the germline V gene, CDR1 is ENHRY and CDR2 is SYGVKD. V lost 10 bases and J lost 8; bases outside the gene matches: 18. The CDR3 covers 15 residues. The CDR3 reads CASSPIRTGFGGYTF. CDR3 sequence (DNA): TGTGCCAGCAGCCCGATCAGGACAGGGTTCGGAGGCTACACCTTC.

This clonotype was observed many times. The DNA of the CDR3 is TGTGCCAGCAGCCCTGTCTCTGGGGCCAACGTCCTGACTTTC. Its translation is CASSPVSGANVLTF. The genes are TRBV7-3 and TRBJ2-6; no clear D. This CDR3 comprises 14 residues. V was trimmed by 5 bases and J by 0 bases, leaving 5 bases between them. Germline CDR1 SGHTA, CDR2 FQGTGA.

This chain uses TRBV2 with TRBJ2-7, with D tentatively TRBD2 (6 bases). The CDR3 is 15 amino acids. V lost 6 bases and J lost 0, with 15 bases in between. Per the germline V gene, CDR1 is SNHLY and CDR2 is FYNNEI. This CDR3 is CASSLEQGLSYEQYF. The DNA for the CDR3 is TGTGCCAGCAGCTTGGAGCAGGGACTCTCCTACGAGCAGTACTTC.

The chain joins TRBV2 to TRBJ2-1; D ambiguous. Trimming left V 1 base short and J 7 bases short, with 2 bases between. The germline CDR1 and CDR2 sequences are SNHLY and FYNNEI. This CDR3 comprises 11 residues. This CDR3 reads CASSEVNEQFF. As DNA, the CDR3 is TGTGCCAGCAGTGAAGTGAATGAGCAGTTCTTC.

This clonotype came up a few times. The chain is built from TRBV29-1 and TRBJ2-5; possibly TRBD1 or TRBD2 for D (5 bases each). V was cut by 3 bases and J by 3 bases, with 14 bases left in between. The CDR3 covers 14 residues. In germline, CDR1 is SQVTM, CDR2 ANQGSEA. CDR3 sequence: CSVDPRDGEETQYF. The CDR3 DNA is TGCAGCGTTGATCCCCGGGACGGAGAAGAGACCCAGTACTTC.

This clonotype appeared a single time. The gene calls are TRBV30 and TRBJ2-5, with TRBD1 matching over 8 bases. CDR3 size: 14 residues. CDR1 and CDR2 (germline): GTSNPN, SVGIG (reference sequence). The ends lost 5 bases at V and 5 bases at J; junction bases unmatched: 10. Here the CDR3 reads CAWGTGQGSETQYF. The CDR3 bases are TGTGCCTGGGGGACTGGACAGGGAAGCGAGACCCAGTACTTC.